A selection of T cell receptor beta chains follows, all from one sample in a study of shared clonotypes between healthy human individuals. Clones were read by immunoSEQ multiplex PCR, and TCRdb kept only the in-frame ones, dropping some. The data contain over a million clones, more than 75% of them singletons. The sample taken for sequencing was memory CD4+ T cells from PBMCs. The receptors shown here come from a man aged 18 to 30 in good health. Some clones in this sample may be carry-over from other donors' samples. The CDR3 runs from the conserved cysteine through the conserved F or W. D genes are given only for firm matches. The size entry is marked missing in some rows and otherwise reads once, few, many or a size class.

>TRBV18|TRBJ1-2|15|NA|TRBD1
CASSPGQATNYGYTF
TGTGCCAGCTCACCGGGACAGGCGACTAACTATGGCTACACCTTC
>TRBV30|TRBJ2-7|16|NA|NA
CAWSPTGIPRSDEQYF
TGTGCCTGGAGCCCTACAGGGATCCCCCGCAGCGACGAGCAGTACTTC
>TRBV4-1|TRBJ2-5|13|NA|NA
CASSGALQETQYF
TGCGCCAGCAGTGGCGCCTTACAAGAGACCCAGTACTTC
>TRBV29-1|TRBJ1-1|15|NA|NA
CSVEDMGFSGTEAFF
TGCAGCGTTGAAGATATGGGTTTCTCGGGCACTGAAGCTTTCTTT
>TRBV13|TRBJ2-5|16|once|TRBD2
CASSFRGAGVLKTQYF
TGTGCCAGCAGCTTCCGCGGCGCGGGAGTGTTAAAGACCCAGTACTTC
>TRBV7-2|TRBJ2-3|18|NA|NA
CASSLREPWRDSTDTQYF
TGTGCCAGCAGCCTTAGAGAACCTTGGAGGGATAGCACAGATACGCAGTATTTT
>TRBV19|TRBJ2-1|16|NA|TRBD2
CASEKTGTSGRHEQFF
TGTGCCAGTGAAAAGACCGGGACTAGCGGGAGGCATGAGCAGTTCTTC
>TRBV7-9|TRBJ2-1|16|NA|TRBD1
CASSPLRTGVYNEQFF
TGTGCCAGCAGCCCCCTTCGGACAGGGGTTTACAATGAGCAGTTCTTC
>TRBV28|TRBJ2-7|12|NA|TRBD1
CASQRQGGEQYF
TGTGCCAGCCAGAGACAGGGCGGGGAGCAGTACTTC
>TRBV5-4|TRBJ2-2|14|NA|TRBD2
CASRREWNTGELFF
TGTGCCAGCAGGCGGGAGTGGAACACCGGGGAGCTGTTTTTT
>TRBV2|TRBJ2-1|15|NA|TRBD1
CASRGTGGFYNEQFF
TGTGCCAGCAGGGGGACAGGGGGCTTCTACAATGAGCAGTTCTTC
>TRBV30|TRBJ1-1|14|NA|NA
CAWRRRGGNTEAFF
TGTGCCTGGAGACGTAGGGGGGGGAACACTGAAGCTTTCTTT
>TRBV29-1|TRBJ1-1|14|NA|NA
CSVPSRVGNTEAFF
TGCAGCGTCCCCTCGAGGGTAGGGAACACTGAAGCTTTCTTT
>TRBV25-1|TRBJ1-2|15|NA|TRBD1
CASSRGSTGAYGYTF
TGTGCCAGCAGTAGGGGGTCGACAGGGGCTTATGGCTACACCTTC
>TRBV2|TRBJ2-2|12|few|NA
CATRTNTGELFF
TGTGCCACTCGGACAAACACCGGGGAGCTGTTTTTT
>TRBV9|TRBJ2-5|14|NA|NA
CASSGRRPWETQYF
TGTGCCAGCAGCGGTCGGAGGCCGTGGGAGACCCAGTACTTC
>TRBV18|TRBJ2-7|14|once|TRBD1
CASSPGTGNYEQYF
TGTGCCAGCTCCCCCGGGACAGGGAACTACGAGCAGTACTTC
>TRBV5-1|TRBJ2-7|15|many|NA
CASSDPQGYPYEQYF
TGCGCCAGCAGCGATCCACAGGGATACCCCTACGAGCAGTACTTC
>TRBV29-1|TRBJ2-7|15|NA|TRBD2
CSAMTSGTPPDEQYF
TGCAGCGCCATGACTAGCGGAACCCCCCCGGACGAGCAGTACTTC
>TRBV10-3|TRBJ2-3|14|NA|TRBD2
CASSGALSTDTQYF
TGTGCCAGTAGCGGGGCCCTTAGCACAGATACGCAGTATTTT
>TRBV5-1|TRBJ1-6|16|NA|NA
CASSLGPGQDNSPLHF
TGCGCCAGCAGCTTGGGGCCGGGACAAGATAATTCACCCCTCCACTTT
>TRBV19|TRBJ2-7|17|NA|NA
CASSLRDPSLAPYEQYF
TGTGCCAGTAGTCTCAGGGACCCCTCACTCGCCCCCTACGAGCAGTACTTC
>TRBV21-1|TRBJ2-3|15|NA|NA
CASSSQREGVDTQYF
TGTGCCAGCAGCAGCCAGCGGGAGGGTGTGGATACGCAGTATTTT
>TRBV28|TRBJ2-4|14|NA|NA
CASSFPDRTNIQYF
TGTGCCAGCAGTTTCCCGGACAGAACAAACATTCAGTACTTC
>TRBV25-1|TRBJ2-1|15|NA|TRBD2
CASSVPSGRAGEQFF
TGTGCCAGCAGTGTACCTAGCGGGAGGGCCGGTGAGCAGTTCTTC
>TRBV5-8|TRBJ2-5|14|few|NA
CASSFDPSQETQYF
TGTGCCAGCAGCTTCGATCCCAGCCAAGAGACCCAGTACTTC
>TRBV7-9|TRBJ2-1|15|NA|NA
CASSRTESSYNEQFF
TGTGCCAGCAGCAGGACTGAGAGCTCCTACAATGAGCAGTTCTTC
>TRBV2|TRBJ2-1|16|few|NA
CASSQRRQKSANEQFF
TGTGCCAGCAGCCAGCGAAGACAGAAATCCGCCAATGAGCAGTTCTTC
>TRBV5-3|TRBJ2-2|12|NA|NA
CARSGDTGELFF
TGTGCCAGAAGCGGAGACACCGGGGAGCTGTTTTTT
>TRBV7-8|TRBJ2-3|17|NA|TRBD2
CASSSRGLAETQDTQYF
TGTGCCAGCAGCTCCAGAGGACTAGCGGAGACACAAGATACGCAGTATTTT
>TRBV4-2|TRBJ2-5|16|NA|TRBD2
CASSQSWGGKSETQYF
TGTGCCAGCAGCCAATCATGGGGAGGGAAATCGGAGACCCAGTACTTC
>TRBV7-2|TRBJ1-2|15|NA|NA
CASSLVSPDNYGYTF
TGTGCCAGCAGCTTAGTCTCCCCCGATAACTATGGCTACACCTTC
>TRBV6-5|TRBJ1-4|12|NA|TRBD1
CASSRRQGKLFF
TGTGCCAGCAGCCGCAGACAGGGAAAACTGTTTTTT
>TRBV6-6|TRBJ2-7|12|NA|NA
CASSYSWSEQYF
TGTGCCAGCAGTTACTCTTGGAGCGAGCAGTACTTC
>TRBV28|TRBJ2-1|14|NA|NA
CATEAGGSYNEQFF
TGTGCCACGGAGGCAGGAGGCTCCTACAATGAGCAGTTCTTC
>TRBV28|TRBJ2-5|14|NA|TRBD2
CASTPRLAVETQYF
TGTGCCAGCACCCCTAGACTAGCGGTAGAGACCCAGTACTTC
>TRBV5-1|TRBJ2-3|16|once|NA
CASSLGLTYSTDTQYF
TGCGCCAGCAGCTTGGGTCTCACTTATAGCACAGATACGCAGTATTTT
>TRBV7-3|TRBJ2-3|12|few|NA
CASSSESDTQYF
TGTGCCAGCAGCTCAGAGTCGGATACGCAGTATTTT
>TRBV5-4|TRBJ2-3|15|NA|TRBD2
CASSLGLAATDTQYF
TGTGCCAGCAGCCTAGGACTAGCGGCCACAGATACGCAGTATTTT
>TRBV28|TRBJ1-5|13|NA|NA
CASIRGGYQPQHF
TGTGCCAGCATCCGGGGGGGGTATCAGCCCCAGCATTTT
>TRBV6-1|TRBJ2-7|12|few|NA
CASSEQGYEQYF
TGTGCCAGCAGTGAACAGGGCTACGAGCAGTACTTC
>TRBV7-8|TRBJ2-7|18|NA|TRBD2
CASSGGLAGTHLSYEQYF
TGTGCCAGCAGCGGGGGACTAGCGGGAACTCACCTCTCCTACGAGCAGTACTTC
>TRBV2|TRBJ1-1|13|many|NA
CASSEGQTLEAFF
TGTGCCAGCAGTGAAGGACAGACCCTTGAAGCTTTCTTT
>TRBV27|TRBJ2-2|16|NA|NA
CASSLGRGPNTGELFF
TGTGCCAGCAGTTTAGGTAGGGGCCCGAACACCGGGGAGCTGTTTTTT
>TRBV4-3|TRBJ2-5|15|NA|TRBD1
CASSLGQGRGETQYF
TGCGCCAGCAGCCTCGGACAGGGAAGAGGAGAGACCCAGTACTTC
>TRBV11-2|TRBJ2-1|17|NA|TRBD1
CASSLGTGTVDGLEQFF
TGTGCCAGCAGCTTAGGGACCGGGACAGTGGATGGCCTTGAGCAGTTCTTC
>TRBV28|TRBJ2-7|12|NA|TRBD2
CASPSGGGEQYF
TGTGCCAGCCCCTCGGGAGGGGGCGAGCAGTACTTC
>TRBV5-8|TRBJ2-4|14|NA|NA
CASSSRGRGNIQYF
TGTGCCAGCAGCTCCCGCGGTAGGGGAAACATTCAGTACTTC
>TRBV4-1|TRBJ2-4|16|once|NA
CASSQEESRAWNIQYF
TGCGCCAGCAGCCAAGAAGAATCCAGGGCTTGGAACATTCAGTACTTC
>TRBV6-5|TRBJ2-7|13|NA|TRBD1
CASSRGQGNEQYF
TGTGCCAGCAGCAGGGGGCAGGGGAACGAGCAGTACTTC
>TRBV28|TRBJ2-2|12|NA|NA
CASGANTGELFF
TGTGCCTCGGGGGCGAACACCGGGGAGCTGTTTTTT
>TRBV7-6|TRBJ2-7|14|NA|NA
CASSLDPAFGGQYF
TGTGCCAGCAGCTTAGATCCAGCCTTCGGGGGGCAGTACTTC
>TRBV9|TRBJ2-3|14|NA|NA
CASSGGDPEDTQYF
TGTGCCAGCAGCGGGGGCGATCCCGAAGATACGCAGTATTTT
>TRBV28|TRBJ2-5|13|NA|TRBD1
CASSFTGAATQYF
TGTGCCAGCAGTTTTACAGGGGCCGCGACCCAGTACTTC
>TRBV2|TRBJ2-7|14|NA|NA
CASSDPGPTYEQYF
TGTGCCAGCAGTGACCCAGGGCCGACTTACGAGCAGTACTTC
>TRBV7-2|TRBJ1-5|16|NA|NA
CASSLAVAGARQPQHF
TGTGCCAGCAGCTTAGCGGTCGCAGGGGCGCGTCAGCCCCAGCATTTT
>TRBV5-1|TRBJ2-7|15|once|TRBD1
CASKPQGQGAYEQYF
TGCGCCAGCAAACCACAGGGACAGGGGGCTTACGAGCAGTACTTC